This T cell receptor (beta chain) was retrieved from a study of regulatory and conventional T cells in RAG deficiency. Overall study findings and caveats: These Omenn syndrome Treg sorts may hold peripherally activated cells instead. Compared with controls, unique Treg TCR beta sequences dropped approximately 100-fold in Omenn syndrome and CID/AS. Shorter CDR3s in all patient subsets; >90% Treg-Tconv overlap in Omenn.

Using immunoSEQ multiplex PCR, the repertoire was profiled, and TCRdb retains in-frame clones only, with some absent. The data contain tens of thousands of clones, around nine tenths of them singletons. The sorted regulatory T cells were CD4+, CD25-high and CD127-low, with genomic DNA sequenced. Concerning this clone: Its specificity is unknown.

This same sample was also part of a study on regulatory T cells. That study adds: Primers: 52 TRBV forward and 13 TRBJ reverse. In patients, unique TRB V-J pairs were restricted and V/J usage skewed, especially in Tregs.

The sequenced material came from Tregs sorted from blood. The clonotype was recovered from a human donor in good health.

The CDR3 region has the DNA TGTGCCAGCAGTGAATTCGGCTATGGCTACACCTTC. Protein product: CASSEFGYGYTF. The chain couples TRBV2 to TRBJ1-2; D gene unclear. V was cut by 2 bases and J by 4 bases, with 5 bases left in between. This CDR3 region has 12 residues. CDR1 SNHLY and CDR2 FYNNEI come from the germline V gene.